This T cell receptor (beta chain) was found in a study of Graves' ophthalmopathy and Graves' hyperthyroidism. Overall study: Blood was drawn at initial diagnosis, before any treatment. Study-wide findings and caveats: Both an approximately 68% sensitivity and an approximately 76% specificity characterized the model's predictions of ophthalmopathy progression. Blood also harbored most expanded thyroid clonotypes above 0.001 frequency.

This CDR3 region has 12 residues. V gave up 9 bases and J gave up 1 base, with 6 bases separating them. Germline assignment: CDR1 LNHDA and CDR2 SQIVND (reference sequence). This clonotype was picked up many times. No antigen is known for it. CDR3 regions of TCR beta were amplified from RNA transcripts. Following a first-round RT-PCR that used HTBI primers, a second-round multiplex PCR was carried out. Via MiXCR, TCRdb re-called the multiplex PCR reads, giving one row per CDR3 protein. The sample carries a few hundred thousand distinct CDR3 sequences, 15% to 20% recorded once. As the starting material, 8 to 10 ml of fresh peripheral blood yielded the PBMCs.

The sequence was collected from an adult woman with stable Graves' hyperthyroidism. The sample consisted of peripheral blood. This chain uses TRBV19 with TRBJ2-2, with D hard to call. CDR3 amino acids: CASSQNTGELFF. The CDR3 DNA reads TGTGCCAGCAGTCAGAACACCGGGGAGCTGTTTTTT. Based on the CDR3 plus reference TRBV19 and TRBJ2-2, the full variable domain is DGGITQSPKYLFRKEGQNVTLSCEQNLNHDAMYWYRQDPGQGLRLIYYSQIVNDFQKGDIAEGYSVSREKKESFPLTVTSAQKNPTAFYLCASSQNTGELFFGEGSRLTVL.